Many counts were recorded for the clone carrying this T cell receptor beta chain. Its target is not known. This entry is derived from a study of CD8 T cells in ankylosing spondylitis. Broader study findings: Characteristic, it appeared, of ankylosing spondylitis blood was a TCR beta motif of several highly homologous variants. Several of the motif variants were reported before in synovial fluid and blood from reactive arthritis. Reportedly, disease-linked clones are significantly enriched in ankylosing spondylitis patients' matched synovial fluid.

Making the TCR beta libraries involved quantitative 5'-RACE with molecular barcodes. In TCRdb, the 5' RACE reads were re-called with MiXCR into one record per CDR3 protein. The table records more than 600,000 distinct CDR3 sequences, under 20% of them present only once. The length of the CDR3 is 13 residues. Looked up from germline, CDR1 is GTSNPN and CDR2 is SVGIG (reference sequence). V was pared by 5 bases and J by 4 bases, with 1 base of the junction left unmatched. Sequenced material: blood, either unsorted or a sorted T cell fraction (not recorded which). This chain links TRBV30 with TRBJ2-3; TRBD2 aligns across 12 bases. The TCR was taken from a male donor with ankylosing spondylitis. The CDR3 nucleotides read TGTGCCTGGGGACTAGCGGGGCCAGATACGCAGTATTTT. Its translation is CAWGLAGPDTQYF.